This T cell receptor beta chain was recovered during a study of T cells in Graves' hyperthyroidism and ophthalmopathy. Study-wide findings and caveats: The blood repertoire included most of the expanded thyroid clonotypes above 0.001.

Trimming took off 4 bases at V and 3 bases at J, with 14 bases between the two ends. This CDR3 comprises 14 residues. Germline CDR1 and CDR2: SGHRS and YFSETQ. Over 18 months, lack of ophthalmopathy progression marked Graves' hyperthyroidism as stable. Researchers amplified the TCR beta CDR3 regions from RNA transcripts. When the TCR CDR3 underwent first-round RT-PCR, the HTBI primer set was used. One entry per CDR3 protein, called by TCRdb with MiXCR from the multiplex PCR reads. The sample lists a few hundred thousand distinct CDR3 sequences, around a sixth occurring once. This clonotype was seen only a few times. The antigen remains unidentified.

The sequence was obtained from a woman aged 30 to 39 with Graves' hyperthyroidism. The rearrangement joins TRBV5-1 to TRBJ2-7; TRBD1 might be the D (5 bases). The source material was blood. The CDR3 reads CASSGADLGYEQYF. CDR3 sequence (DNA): TGCGCCAGCAGCGGGGCGGACCTGGGCTACGAGCAGTACTTC.